This TCR beta chain was recovered during a study of CD8 T cells in Susac syndrome (dated by TCRdb to between 2019 and 2020). Background for the entire study: The study used repertoire sequencing to test whether antigen drove CD8+ T cell activation and differentiation in Susac syndrome. Beyond this particular receptor, the publication reports: The number of individuals in the TCR sequencing and HLA analysis was acknowledged as relatively small.

Peripheral blood CD8+ and CD4+ T cells from healthy donors, Susac syndrome patients and multiple sclerosis patients were profiled by high-throughput TCR beta sequencing. Treatment-naive patients with stable or active relapsing-remitting disease fulfilling revised McDonald criteria were used as multiple sclerosis controls. CD8+ TEMRA cells were enriched by FACS, while bulk CD8+ and CD4+ T cells were purified by magnetic negative isolation. Blood was collected in EDTA tubes and processed within 24 hours, with PBMCs isolated through density gradient centrifugation. PBMCs destined for TCR sequencing were cryopreserved in liquid nitrogen and later thawed in a 37 °C water bath. Purity of sorted or isolated CD4+, CD8+ and CD8+ TEMRA cells was at least 90%. RNA was extracted using the RNeasy kit, and 0.5 to 1 microgram was reverse transcribed with random hexamers. The immunoSEQ multiplex PCR assay, covering 54 Vbeta and 13 Jbeta segments, was used to amplify TCR beta CDR3 regions. PCR amplification bias was corrected using a synthetic template baseline for primer optimization and computational correction. Concerning the study's data processing: Reads were assigned to V, D and J genes according to IMGT and analyzed in immunoSEQ Analyzer, with only productive sequences retained. To calculate clonality, Shannon entropy was normalized by log2 of the number of productive unique sequences and then subtracted from one. Public and private clones were assessed among the 100 most prevalent clones of each patient and control. A clone was defined as Susac-specific if it was absent from the healthy and MS cohorts, from over 1,000 published viral clones and from other ImmuneACCESS disease sequences. The raw public reads went through TCRdb reprocessing: fastp at Q25, MiXCR clone calling, in-frame beta chains kept. CDR3 protein sequences are deduplicated, and each keeps its most common genes and DNA. The V and J calls, along with clone size, are taken from TCRdb and not from the paper's own processing. The sample table holds 150,000 to 200,000 distinct CDR3 sequences, of which about 94% were seen once. The top ten clones comprise around 0.1% of the sample.

Concerning this clonotype itself: The target of this receptor is not known. No base quality values were provided; no much bigger clone lies one nucleotide off.

For CDR1 and CDR2, the germline V gene (reference sequence) lists SEHNR and FQNEAQ. The junction carries 15 bases between V and J, which are trimmed by 5 bases and 0 bases respectively. The CDR3 numbers 16 residues from cysteine through phenylalanine. Kept here is only the CDR3 DNA, which spans 48 bases and is read in frame from base 1. The sequence was collected from a human donor with multiple sclerosis. Here the chain combines TRBV7-9 and TRBJ2-3; a tentative D call is TRBD2 (6 bases match). The sequenced material came from CD4+ T cells from PBMCs. CDR3 sequence: CASSLKLASSTDTQYF. DNA sequence: TGTGCCAGCAGCCTCAAACTAGCATCTAGCACAGATACGCAGTATTTT.